Listed below are T cell receptor beta chains from one sample, sequenced in a study of OX40 agonist ivuxolimab in advanced cancers. Using immunoSEQ multiplex PCR, the repertoire was profiled, and TCRdb retains in-frame clones only, with some absent. The sample has 50,000 to 60,000 clones; just under 90% are singletons. The specimen comprised CD4+ or CD8+ T cells sorted from blood, sampled in a trial of the OX40 agonist ivuxolimab. The receptors derive from an adult with an advanced solid tumor such as melanoma, head and neck, liver or kidney cancer. Each CDR3 is given with its conserved first and last residue. Each record gives: clone size, V gene, D gene, J gene, CDR3 protein, CDR3 DNA. A D gene is named only where the DNA matches it firmly. Size tells how often a clone was seen (once, few, many) or the class of an expanded clone, and some rows leave it out.

clone size: .
V gene: TRBV7-3
D gene: TRBD1
J gene: TRBJ1-1
CDR3 protein: CASKTGGDTEAFF
CDR3 DNA: TGTGCCAGCAAGACAGGGGGTGACACTGAAGCTTTCTTT

clone size: .
V gene: TRBV7-8
D gene: TRBD1
J gene: TRBJ2-7
CDR3 protein: CASSGQGSDEQYF
CDR3 DNA: TGTGCCAGCAGCGGACAGGGGTCCGACGAGCAGTACTTC

clone size: .
V gene: TRBV7-2
D gene: .
J gene: TRBJ2-5
CDR3 protein: CASSKGGVQETQYF
CDR3 DNA: TGTGCCAGCAGCAAGGGGGGGGTACAAGAGACCCAGTACTTC

clone size: .
V gene: TRBV7-9
D gene: TRBD1
J gene: TRBJ2-7
CDR3 protein: CASSRGQGVGEQYF
CDR3 DNA: TGTGCCAGCAGCAGGGGACAGGGGGTCGGCGAGCAGTACTTC

clone size: .
V gene: TRBV6-5
D gene: TRBD1
J gene: TRBJ1-2
CDR3 protein: CASSYPIRQGNYGYTF
CDR3 DNA: TGTGCCAGCAGTTACCCTATACGACAGGGCAACTATGGCTACACCTTC

clone size: once
V gene: TRBV4-1
D gene: .
J gene: TRBJ2-3
CDR3 protein: CASSGGRLNTDTQYF
CDR3 DNA: TGCGCCAGCAGCGGTGGCAGGCTAAACACAGATACGCAGTATTTT

clone size: .
V gene: TRBV5-1
D gene: .
J gene: TRBJ2-5
CDR3 protein: CASSVGHGFVETQYF
CDR3 DNA: TGCGCCAGCAGCGTGGGACACGGATTCGTAGAGACCCAGTACTTC

clone size: .
V gene: TRBV19
D gene: TRBD1
J gene: TRBJ1-3
CDR3 protein: CASTQDRGRRNTIYF
CDR3 DNA: TGTGCCAGTACCCAAGACAGGGGAAGGAGGAACACCATATATTTT

clone size: .
V gene: TRBV4-2
D gene: TRBD2
J gene: TRBJ2-7
CDR3 protein: CASSQGRTSGSNEQYF
CDR3 DNA: TGTGCCAGCAGCCAGGGCCGGACTAGCGGGAGCAACGAGCAGTACTTC

clone size: .
V gene: TRBV5-8
D gene: .
J gene: TRBJ2-2
CDR3 protein: CASRGFTNTGELFF
CDR3 DNA: TGTGCCAGCAGGGGTTTCACGAACACCGGGGAGCTGTTTTTT

clone size: .
V gene: TRBV11-3
D gene: .
J gene: TRBJ2-3
CDR3 protein: CASSSGQRDTQYF
CDR3 DNA: TGTGCCAGCAGCTCCGGACAGCGAGATACGCAGTATTTT

clone size: .
V gene: TRBV6-6
D gene: TRBD1
J gene: TRBJ2-1
CDR3 protein: CASSYVGQGINEQFF
CDR3 DNA: TGTGCCAGCAGTTACGTCGGACAGGGGATCAATGAGCAGTTCTTC

clone size: few
V gene: TRBV19
D gene: .
J gene: TRBJ2-3
CDR3 protein: CASSFNERRDTQYF
CDR3 DNA: TGTGCCAGTAGTTTCAACGAGCGTCGGGATACGCAGTATTTT

clone size: .
V gene: TRBV6-6
D gene: TRBD2
J gene: TRBJ2-2
CDR3 protein: CASRAGGRTGELFF
CDR3 DNA: TGTGCCAGCAGAGCGGGAGGTAGGACCGGGGAGCTGTTTTTT

clone size: .
V gene: TRBV27
D gene: TRBD2
J gene: TRBJ2-1
CDR3 protein: CASASPGLAGANEQFF
CDR3 DNA: TGTGCCAGCGCCAGCCCCGGACTAGCGGGAGCAAATGAGCAGTTCTTC

clone size: .
V gene: TRBV15
D gene: TRBD1
J gene: TRBJ1-4
CDR3 protein: CATSRGPGQGVNEKLFF
CDR3 DNA: TGTGCCACCAGCAGAGGGCCGGGACAGGGGGTGAATGAAAAACTGTTTTTT

clone size: .
V gene: TRBV7-3
D gene: TRBD1
J gene: TRBJ1-6
CDR3 protein: CASSRTGGSSPLHF
CDR3 DNA: TGTGCCAGCAGTCGGACAGGGGGCAGTTCACCCCTCCACTTT

clone size: .
V gene: TRBV7-9
D gene: TRBD1
J gene: TRBJ2-5
CDR3 protein: CASSHNLRDSQETQYF
CDR3 DNA: TGTGCCAGCAGCCATAATCTCCGGGACAGCCAAGAGACCCAGTACTTC

clone size: .
V gene: TRBV4-1
D gene: TRBD2
J gene: TRBJ2-7
CDR3 protein: CASSQRLAGESYEQYF
CDR3 DNA: TGCGCCAGCAGCCAACGACTAGCGGGAGAGTCCTACGAGCAGTACTTC

clone size: .
V gene: TRBV21-1
D gene: .
J gene: TRBJ1-3
CDR3 protein: CASSKKTGRPWGSGGNTIYF
CDR3 DNA: TGTGCCAGCAGCAAAAAGACAGGGCGCCCCTGGGGCAGCGGTGGAAACACCATATATTTT

clone size: .
V gene: TRBV7-2
D gene: .
J gene: TRBJ2-4
CDR3 protein: CASSPRPQGNIQYF
CDR3 DNA: TGTGCCAGCAGCCCCCGCCCACAGGGAAACATTCAGTACTTC

clone size: .
V gene: TRBV4-2
D gene: TRBD2
J gene: TRBJ2-1
CDR3 protein: CASSQDGAGVRIEQFF
CDR3 DNA: TGTGCCAGCAGCCAAGATGGGGCGGGAGTTCGTATTGAGCAGTTCTTC

clone size: .
V gene: TRBV4-2
D gene: .
J gene: TRBJ1-5
CDR3 protein: CASSQEKVRQPQHF
CDR3 DNA: TGTGCCAGCAGCCAAGAGAAGGTGCGTCAGCCCCAGCATTTT